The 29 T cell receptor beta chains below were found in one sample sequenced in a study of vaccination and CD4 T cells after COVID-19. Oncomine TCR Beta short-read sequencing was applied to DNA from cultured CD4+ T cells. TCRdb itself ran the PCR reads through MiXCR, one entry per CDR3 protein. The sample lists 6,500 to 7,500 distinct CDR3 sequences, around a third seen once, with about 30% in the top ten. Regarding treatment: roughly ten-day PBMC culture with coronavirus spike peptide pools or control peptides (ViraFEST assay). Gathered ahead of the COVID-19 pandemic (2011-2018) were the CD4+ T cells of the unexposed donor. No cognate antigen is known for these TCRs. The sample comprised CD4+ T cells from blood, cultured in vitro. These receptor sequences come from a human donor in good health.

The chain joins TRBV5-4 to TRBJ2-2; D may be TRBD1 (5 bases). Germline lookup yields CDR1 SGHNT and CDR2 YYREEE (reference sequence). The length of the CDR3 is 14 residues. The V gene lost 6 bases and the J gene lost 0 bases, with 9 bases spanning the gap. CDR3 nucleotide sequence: TGTGCCAGCACCGACAGCGCGAACACCGGGGAGCTGTTTTTT. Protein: CASTDSANTGELFF.

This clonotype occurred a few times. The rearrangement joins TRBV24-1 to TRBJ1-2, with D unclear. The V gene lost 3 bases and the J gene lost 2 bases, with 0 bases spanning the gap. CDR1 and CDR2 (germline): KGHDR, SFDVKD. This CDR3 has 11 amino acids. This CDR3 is CATSDNYGYTF. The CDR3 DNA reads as TGTGCCACCAGTGATAACTATGGCTACACCTTC.

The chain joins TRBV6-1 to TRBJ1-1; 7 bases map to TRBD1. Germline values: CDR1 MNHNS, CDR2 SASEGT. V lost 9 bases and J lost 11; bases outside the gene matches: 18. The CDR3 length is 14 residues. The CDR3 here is CARPEGYYRGSAFF. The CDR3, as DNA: TGTGCCAGACCAGAGGGATATTACAGGGGATCGGCTTTCTTT.

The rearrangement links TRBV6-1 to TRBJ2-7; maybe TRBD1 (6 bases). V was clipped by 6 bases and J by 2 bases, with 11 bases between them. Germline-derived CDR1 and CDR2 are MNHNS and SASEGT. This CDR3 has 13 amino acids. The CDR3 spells CASRTGHPYEQYF. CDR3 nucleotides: TGTGCCAGCAGAACGGGACACCCCTACGAGCAGTACTTC.

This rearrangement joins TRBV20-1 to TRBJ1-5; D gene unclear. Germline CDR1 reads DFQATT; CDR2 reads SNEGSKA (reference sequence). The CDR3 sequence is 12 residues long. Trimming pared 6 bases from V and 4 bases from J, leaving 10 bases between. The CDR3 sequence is CSAHVQNQPQHF. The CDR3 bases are TGCAGTGCCCACGTGCAGAATCAGCCCCAGCATTTT.

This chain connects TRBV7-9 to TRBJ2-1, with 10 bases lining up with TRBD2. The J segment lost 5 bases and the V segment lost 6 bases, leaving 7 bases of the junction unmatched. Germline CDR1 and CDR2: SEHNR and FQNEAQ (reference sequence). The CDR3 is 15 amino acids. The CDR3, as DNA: TGTGCCAGCAGAAAAGCGGGGGGGCTGCACAATGAGCAGTTCTTC. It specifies CASRKAGGLHNEQFF.

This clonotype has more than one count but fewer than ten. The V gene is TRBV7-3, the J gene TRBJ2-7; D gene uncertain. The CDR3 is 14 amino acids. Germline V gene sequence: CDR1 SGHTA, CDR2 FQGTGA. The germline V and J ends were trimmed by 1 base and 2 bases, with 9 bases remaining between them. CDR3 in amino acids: CASSLMDGPYEQYF. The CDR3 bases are TGTGCCAGCAGCTTAATGGACGGCCCCTACGAGCAGTACTTC.

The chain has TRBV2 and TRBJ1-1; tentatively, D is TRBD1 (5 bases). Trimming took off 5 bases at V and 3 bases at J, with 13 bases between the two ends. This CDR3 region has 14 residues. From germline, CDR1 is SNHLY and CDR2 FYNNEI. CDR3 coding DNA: TGTGCCAGCAGTTCGCAGGGTGGGGACACTGAAGCTTTCTTT. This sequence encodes CASSSQGGDTEAFF.

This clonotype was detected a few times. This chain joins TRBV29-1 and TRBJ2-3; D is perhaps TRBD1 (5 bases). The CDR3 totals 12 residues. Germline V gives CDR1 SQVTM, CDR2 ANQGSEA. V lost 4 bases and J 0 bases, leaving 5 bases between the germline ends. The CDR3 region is CSVAGSTDTQYF. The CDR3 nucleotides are TGCAGCGTTGCAGGGAGCACAGATACGCAGTATTTT.

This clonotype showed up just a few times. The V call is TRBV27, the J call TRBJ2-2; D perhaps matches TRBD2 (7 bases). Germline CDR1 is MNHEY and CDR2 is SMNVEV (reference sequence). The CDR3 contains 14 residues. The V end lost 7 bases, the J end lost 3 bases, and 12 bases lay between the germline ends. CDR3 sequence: CASKRGGDTGELFF. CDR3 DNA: TGTGCCAGCAAGCGAGGGGGGGACACCGGGGAGCTGTTTTTT.

CDR3 amino acids: CASSAAGTSNEQYF. The DNA of the CDR3 is TGTGCCAGCAGCGCCGCCGGGACTAGCAACGAGCAGTACTTC. The chain uses TRBV9 and TRBJ2-7; TRBD2 matches 9 bases. The length of the CDR3 is 14 residues. Trimming removed 3 bases from V and 5 bases from J; junction bases left unmatched: 6. The V gene's germline CDR1 is SGDLS and CDR2 YYNGEE.

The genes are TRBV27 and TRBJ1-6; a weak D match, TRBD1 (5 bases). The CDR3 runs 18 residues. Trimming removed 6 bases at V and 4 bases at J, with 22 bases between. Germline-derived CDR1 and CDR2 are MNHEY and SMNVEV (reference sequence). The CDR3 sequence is CASSRKGGGVGYNSPLHF. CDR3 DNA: TGTGCCAGCAGCCGAAAAGGCGGGGGTGTAGGGTATAATTCACCCCTCCACTTT.

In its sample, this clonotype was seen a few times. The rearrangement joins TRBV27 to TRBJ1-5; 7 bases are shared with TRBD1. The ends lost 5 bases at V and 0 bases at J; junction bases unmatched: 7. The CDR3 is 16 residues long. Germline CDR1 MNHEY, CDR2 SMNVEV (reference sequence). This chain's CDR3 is CASSPQGTVSNQPQHF. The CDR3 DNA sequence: TGTGCCAGCAGTCCCCAAGGGACAGTTAGCAATCAGCCCCAGCATTTT.

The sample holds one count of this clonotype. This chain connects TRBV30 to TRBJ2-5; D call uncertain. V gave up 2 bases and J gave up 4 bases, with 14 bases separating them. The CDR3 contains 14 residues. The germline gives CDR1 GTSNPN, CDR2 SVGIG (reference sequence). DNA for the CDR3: TGTGCCTGGAGTAAAGGGATCGTAGGAGAGACCCAGTACTTC. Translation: CAWSKGIVGETQYF.

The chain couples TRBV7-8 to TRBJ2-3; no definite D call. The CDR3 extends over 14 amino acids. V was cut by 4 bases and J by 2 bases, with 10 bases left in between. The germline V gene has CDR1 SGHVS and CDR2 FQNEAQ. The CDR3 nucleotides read TGTGCCAGCAGCTCGTCTACCGCCACAGATACGCAGTATTTT. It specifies CASSSSTATDTQYF.

The CDR3 is CSARVTGGNTIYF. The CDR3 DNA is TGCAGTGCTAGGGTGACTGGAGGAAACACCATATATTTT. The V and J genes are TRBV20-1 and TRBJ1-3; D call uncertain. From germline, CDR1 is DFQATT and CDR2 SNEGSKA (reference sequence). The CDR3 is 13 amino acids. The V and J ends lost 3 bases and 4 bases respectively, with 10 bases between them.

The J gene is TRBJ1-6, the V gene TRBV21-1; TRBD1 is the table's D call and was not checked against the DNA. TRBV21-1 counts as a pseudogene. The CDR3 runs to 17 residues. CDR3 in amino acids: CASSKALSRGLWRPLHF. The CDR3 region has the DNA TGTGCCAGCAGCAAAGCGCTTTCGAGGGGCTTATGGCGGCCCCTCCACTTT.

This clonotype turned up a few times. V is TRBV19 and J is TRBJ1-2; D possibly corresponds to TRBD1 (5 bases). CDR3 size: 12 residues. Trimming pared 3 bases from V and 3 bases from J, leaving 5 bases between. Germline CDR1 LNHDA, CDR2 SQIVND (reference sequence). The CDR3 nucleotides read TGTGCCAGTAGTATGGGGGACTATGGCTACACCTTC. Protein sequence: CASSMGDYGYTF. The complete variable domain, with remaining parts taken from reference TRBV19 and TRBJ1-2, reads DGGITQSPKYLFRKEGQNVTLSCEQNLNHDAMYWYRQDPGQGLRLIYYSQIVNDFQKGDIAEGYSVSREKKESFPLTVTSAQKNPTAFYLCASSMGDYGYTFGSGTRLTVV.

The CDR3 here is CASTWISYEQYF. In DNA form, the CDR3 reads TGTGCCAGCACTTGGATCTCCTACGAGCAGTACTTC. The rearrangement uses TRBV2 and TRBJ2-7; D is uncertain. The CDR3 extends over 12 amino acids. Germline values: CDR1 SNHLY, CDR2 FYNNEI. V was clipped by 7 bases and J by 0 bases, with 7 bases between them.

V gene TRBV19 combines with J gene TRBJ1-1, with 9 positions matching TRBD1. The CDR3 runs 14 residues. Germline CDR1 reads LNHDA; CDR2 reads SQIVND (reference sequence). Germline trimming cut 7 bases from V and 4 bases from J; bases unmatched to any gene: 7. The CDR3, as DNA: TGTGCCAGTAACCCCAGGACAGGGGCCACTGAAGCTTTCTTT. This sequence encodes CASNPRTGATEAFF. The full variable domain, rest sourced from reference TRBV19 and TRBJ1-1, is DGGITQSPKYLFRKEGQNVTLSCEQNLNHDAMYWYRQDPGQGLRLIYYSQIVNDFQKGDIAEGYSVSREKKESFPLTVTSAQKNPTAFYLCASNPRTGATEAFFGQGTRLTVV.

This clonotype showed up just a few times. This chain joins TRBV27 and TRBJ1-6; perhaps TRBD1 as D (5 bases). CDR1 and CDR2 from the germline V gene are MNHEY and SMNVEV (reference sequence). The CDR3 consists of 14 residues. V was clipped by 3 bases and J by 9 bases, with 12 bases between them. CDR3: CASSFRGQGSPLHF. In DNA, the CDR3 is TGTGCCAGCAGTTTCCGTGGGCAGGGTTCACCCCTCCACTTT.

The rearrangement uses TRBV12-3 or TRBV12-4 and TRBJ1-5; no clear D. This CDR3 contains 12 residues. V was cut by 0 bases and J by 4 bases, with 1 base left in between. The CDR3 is CASSLANQPQHF. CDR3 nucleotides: TGTGCCAGCAGTTTAGCTAATCAGCCCCAGCATTTT.

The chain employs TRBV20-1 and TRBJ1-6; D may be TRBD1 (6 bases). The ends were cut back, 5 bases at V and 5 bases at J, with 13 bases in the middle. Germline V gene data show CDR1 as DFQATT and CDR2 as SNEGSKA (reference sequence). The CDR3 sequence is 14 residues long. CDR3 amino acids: CSAYDRQNNSPLHF. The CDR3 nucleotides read TGCAGTGCTTACGACAGGCAGAATAATTCACCCCTCCACTTT.

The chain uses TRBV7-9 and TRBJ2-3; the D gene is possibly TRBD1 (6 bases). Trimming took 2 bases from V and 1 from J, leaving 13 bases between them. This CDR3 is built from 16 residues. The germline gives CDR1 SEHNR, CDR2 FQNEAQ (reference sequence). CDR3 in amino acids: CASSLSLGGGTDTQYF. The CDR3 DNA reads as TGTGCCAGCAGCTTATCCCTTGGGGGCGGCACAGATACGCAGTATTTT. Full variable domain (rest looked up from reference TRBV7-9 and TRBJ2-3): DTGVSQNPRHKITKRGQNVTFRCDPISEHNRLYWYRQTLGQGPEFLTYFQNEAQLEKSRLLSDRFSAERPKGSFSTLEIQRTEQGDSAMYLCASSLSLGGGTDTQYFGPGTRLTVL.

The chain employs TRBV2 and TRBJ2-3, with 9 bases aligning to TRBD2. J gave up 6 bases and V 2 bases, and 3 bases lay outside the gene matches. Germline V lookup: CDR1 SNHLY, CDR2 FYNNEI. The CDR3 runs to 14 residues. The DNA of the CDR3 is TGTGCCAGCAGTGAACGGCGGGGGGGGGATACGCAGTATTTT. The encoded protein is CASSERRGGDTQYF.

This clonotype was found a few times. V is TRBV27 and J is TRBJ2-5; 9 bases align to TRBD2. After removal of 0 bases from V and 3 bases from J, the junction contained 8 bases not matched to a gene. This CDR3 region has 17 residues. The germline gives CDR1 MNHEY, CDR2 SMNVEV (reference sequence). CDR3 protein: CASSLSLAGSLKETQYF. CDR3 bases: TGTGCCAGCAGTTTATCCCTAGCGGGGAGCCTAAAAGAGACCCAGTACTTC.

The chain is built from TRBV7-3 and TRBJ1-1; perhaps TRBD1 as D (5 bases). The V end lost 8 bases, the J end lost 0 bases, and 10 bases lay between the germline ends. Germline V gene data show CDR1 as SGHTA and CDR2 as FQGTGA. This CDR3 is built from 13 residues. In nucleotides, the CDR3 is TGTGCCAGCGGGGCGGGGATGAACACTGAAGCTTTCTTT. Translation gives CASGAGMNTEAFF.

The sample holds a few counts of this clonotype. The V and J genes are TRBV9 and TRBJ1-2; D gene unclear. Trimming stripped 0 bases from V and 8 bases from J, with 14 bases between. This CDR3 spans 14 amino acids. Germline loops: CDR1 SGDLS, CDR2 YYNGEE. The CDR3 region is CASSVGSVGEGYTF. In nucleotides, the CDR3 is TGTGCCAGCAGCGTAGGCTCAGTAGGTGAAGGCTACACCTTC.

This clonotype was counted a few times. The CDR3 region has the DNA TGTGCCAGCAGCACCCAAAGCGGACAGGGAGAAGGCTACACCTTC. The encoded protein is CASSTQSGQGEGYTF. The chain carries TRBV11-2 and TRBJ1-2; 8 bases are a match to TRBD1. Germline loops: CDR1 SGHAT, CDR2 FQNNGV. The length of the CDR3 is 15 residues. J gave up 8 bases and V 5 bases, and 13 bases lay outside the gene matches.